This T cell receptor (beta chain) was recorded in a study of blood T cell repertoires in COVID-19. Generated by immunoSEQ multiplex PCR, the TCRdb table keeps only in-frame clones and is missing some. The repertoire holds some 250,000 clones, with roughly 91% as singletons. Trimming stripped 0 bases from V and 8 bases from J, with 10 bases between. This CDR3 spans 13 amino acids. Per germline, CDR1 MNHEY and CDR2 SVGAGI. The sequence derives from a man aged 35 to 55 who had recovered from COVID-19. The chain uses TRBV6-5 and TRBJ1-1; no reliable D call. What was sequenced was PBMCs or T cells enriched from blood (not recorded which). The CDR3 sequence: CASSYSEGGEAFF. CDR3 nucleotide sequence: TGTGCCAGCAGTTACTCGGAGGGAGGGGAAGCTTTCTTT.